The present T cell receptor beta chain was sequenced within a study of T cells in Graves' hyperthyroidism and ophthalmopathy. Turning to the study itself: Peripheral blood was collected at initial diagnosis, before any treatment.

Study-level points and caveats: Ophthalmopathy stood apart from stable hyperthyroidism in a 13 V-J model.

This clonotype was counted ten times or more. The antigen remains undetermined. RNA transcripts provided the source from which TCR beta CDR3 regions were amplified. Using the HTBI primer set, a first-round RT-PCR was run on the TCR CDR3. TCRdb reprocessed the multiplex PCR reads with MiXCR, giving one entry per CDR3 protein. The data show more than 350,000 distinct CDR3 sequences, 13% to 15% seen once. With 1 base clipped from V and 2 bases from J, the junction kept 6 bases outside the gene matches. The CDR3 loop spans 16 amino acids. Per germline, CDR1 SGHAT and CDR2 FQNNGV. Sequenced material: blood. The source of this sequence is a woman in her twenties or thirties with Graves' ophthalmopathy. This chain joins TRBV11-2 and TRBJ2-7; 9 nucleotides match TRBD2. CDR3 nucleotides: TGTGCCAGCAGCTTAGCTGCGGGGGGGAGAACCTACGAGCAGTACTTC. This translates into CASSLAAGGRTYEQYF.